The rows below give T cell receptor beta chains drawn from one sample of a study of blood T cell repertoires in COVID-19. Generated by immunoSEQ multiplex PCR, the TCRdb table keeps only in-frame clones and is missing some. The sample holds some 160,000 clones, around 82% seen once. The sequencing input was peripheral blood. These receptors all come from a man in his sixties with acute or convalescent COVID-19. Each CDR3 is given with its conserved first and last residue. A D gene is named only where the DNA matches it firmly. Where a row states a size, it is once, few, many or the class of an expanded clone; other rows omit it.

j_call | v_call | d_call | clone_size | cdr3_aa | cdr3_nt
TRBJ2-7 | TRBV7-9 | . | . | CASSLNAQRGEQYF | TGTGCCAGCAGCTTAAATGCCCAACGGGGCGAGCAGTACTTC
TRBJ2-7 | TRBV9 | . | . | CASSVTATYEQYF | TGTGCCAGCAGCGTTACAGCTACCTACGAGCAGTACTTC
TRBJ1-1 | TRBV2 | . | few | CASRWQGATEAFF | TGTGCCAGCAGATGGCAGGGCGCCACTGAAGCTTTCTTT
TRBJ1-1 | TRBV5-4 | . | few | CASSSVGGTEAFF | TGTGCCAGCAGCTCGGTGGGGGGTACTGAAGCTTTCTTT
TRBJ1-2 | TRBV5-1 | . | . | CASSLEQHYGYTF | TGCGCCAGCAGCTTGGAACAGCACTATGGCTACACCTTC
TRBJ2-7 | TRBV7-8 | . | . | CASSLAARSYEQYF | TGTGCCAGCAGCTTAGCGGCGCGGTCCTACGAGCAGTACTTC
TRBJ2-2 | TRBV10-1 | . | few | CASRQTTNTGELFF | TGCGCCAGCAGGCAAACAACGAACACCGGGGAGCTGTTTTTT
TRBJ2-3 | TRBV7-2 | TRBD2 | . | CASSLGLAITTDTQYF | TGTGCCAGCAGCTTAGGACTAGCGATAACCACAGATACGCAGTATTTT
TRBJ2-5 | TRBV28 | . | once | CASSFNPGAQETQYF | TGTGCCAGCAGTTTTAACCCAGGGGCACAAGAGACCCAGTACTTC
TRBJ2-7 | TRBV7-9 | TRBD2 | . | CASKTSGNYEQYF | TGTGCCAGCAAGACTAGCGGGAATTACGAGCAGTACTTC
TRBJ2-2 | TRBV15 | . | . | CATSREAGPNTGELFF | TGTGCCACCAGCAGAGAGGCAGGGCCGAACACCGGGGAGCTGTTTTTT
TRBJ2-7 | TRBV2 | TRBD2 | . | CASSSGSYEQYF | TGTGCCAGCAGTAGCGGGAGTTACGAGCAGTACTTC
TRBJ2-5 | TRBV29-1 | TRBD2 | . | CSVGPGLAGGETQYF | TGCAGCGTGGGCCCGGGACTAGCGGGAGGTGAGACCCAGTACTTC
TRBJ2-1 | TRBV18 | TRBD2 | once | CASSRGGNEQFF | TGTGCCAGCTCACGGGGGGGGAATGAGCAGTTCTTC